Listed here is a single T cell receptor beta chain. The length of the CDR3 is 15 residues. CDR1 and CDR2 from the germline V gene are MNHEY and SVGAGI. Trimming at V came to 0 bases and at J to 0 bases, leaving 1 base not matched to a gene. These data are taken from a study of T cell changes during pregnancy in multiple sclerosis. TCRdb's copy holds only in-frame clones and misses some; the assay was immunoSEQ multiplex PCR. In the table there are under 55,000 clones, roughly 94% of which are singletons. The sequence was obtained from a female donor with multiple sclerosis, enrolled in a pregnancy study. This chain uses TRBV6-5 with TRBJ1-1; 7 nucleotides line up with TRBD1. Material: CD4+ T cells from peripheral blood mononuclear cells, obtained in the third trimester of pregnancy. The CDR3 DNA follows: TGTGCCAGCAGTTACTCGAGGGGGCTGAACACTGAAGCTTTCTTT. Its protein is CASSYSRGLNTEAFF.